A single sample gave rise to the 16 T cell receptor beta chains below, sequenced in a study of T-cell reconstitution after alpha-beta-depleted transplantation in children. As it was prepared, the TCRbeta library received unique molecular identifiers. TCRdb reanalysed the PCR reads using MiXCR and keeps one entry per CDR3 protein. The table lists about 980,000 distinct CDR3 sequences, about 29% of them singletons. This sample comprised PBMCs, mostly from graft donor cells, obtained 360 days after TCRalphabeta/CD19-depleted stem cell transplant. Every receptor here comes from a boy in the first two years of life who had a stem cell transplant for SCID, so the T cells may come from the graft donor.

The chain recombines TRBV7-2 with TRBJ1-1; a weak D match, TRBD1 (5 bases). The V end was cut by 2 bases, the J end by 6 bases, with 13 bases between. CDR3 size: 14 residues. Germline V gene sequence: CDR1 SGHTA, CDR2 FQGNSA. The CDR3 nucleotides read TGTGCCAGCAGCTTAAGCCCTTTGGGGGCTGAAGCTTTCTTT. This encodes CASSLSPLGAEAFF.

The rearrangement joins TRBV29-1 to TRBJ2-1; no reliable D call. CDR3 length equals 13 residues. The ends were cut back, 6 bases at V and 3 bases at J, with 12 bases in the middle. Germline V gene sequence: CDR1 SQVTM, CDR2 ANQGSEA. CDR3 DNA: TGCAGCGTAAGTCCTGCGCTCTACAATGAGCAGTTCTTC. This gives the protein CSVSPALYNEQFF.

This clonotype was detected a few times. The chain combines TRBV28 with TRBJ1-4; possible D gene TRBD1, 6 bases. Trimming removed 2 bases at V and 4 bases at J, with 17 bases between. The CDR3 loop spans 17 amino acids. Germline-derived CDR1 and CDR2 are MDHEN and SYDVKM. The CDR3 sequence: CASSLEGVSGSNEKLFF. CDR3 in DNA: TGTGCCAGCAGTTTAGAGGGGGTTTCAGGAAGTAATGAAAAACTGTTTTTT.

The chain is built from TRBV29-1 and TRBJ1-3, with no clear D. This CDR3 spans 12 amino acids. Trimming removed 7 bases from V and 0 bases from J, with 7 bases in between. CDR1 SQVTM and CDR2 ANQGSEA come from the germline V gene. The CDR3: CSARVSGNTIYF. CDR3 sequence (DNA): TGCAGCGCAAGAGTCTCTGGAAACACCATATATTTT.

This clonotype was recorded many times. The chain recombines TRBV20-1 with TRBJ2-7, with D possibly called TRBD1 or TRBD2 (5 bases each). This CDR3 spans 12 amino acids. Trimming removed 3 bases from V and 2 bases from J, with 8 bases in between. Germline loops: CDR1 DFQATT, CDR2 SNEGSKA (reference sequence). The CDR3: CSARGVTYEQYF. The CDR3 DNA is TGCAGTGCTAGGGGGGTAACCTACGAGCAGTACTTC.

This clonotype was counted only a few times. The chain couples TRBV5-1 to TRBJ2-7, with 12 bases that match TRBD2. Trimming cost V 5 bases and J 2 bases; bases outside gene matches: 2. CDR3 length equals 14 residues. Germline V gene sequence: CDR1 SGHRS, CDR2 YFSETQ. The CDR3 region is CASRSSGGAYEQYF. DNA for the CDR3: TGCGCCAGCAGATCTAGCGGGGGGGCCTACGAGCAGTACTTC.

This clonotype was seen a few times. Here the CDR3 reads CASSEYVGHTEAFF. CDR3 in DNA: TGTGCCAGCAGTGAATATGTGGGTCACACTGAAGCTTTCTTT. The chain has TRBV6-1 and TRBJ1-1, with no clear D. CDR1 MNHNS and CDR2 SASEGT come from the germline V gene. This CDR3 is 14 amino acids long. Trimming shortened V by 2 bases and J by 3 bases, and 10 bases separated the two germline ends.

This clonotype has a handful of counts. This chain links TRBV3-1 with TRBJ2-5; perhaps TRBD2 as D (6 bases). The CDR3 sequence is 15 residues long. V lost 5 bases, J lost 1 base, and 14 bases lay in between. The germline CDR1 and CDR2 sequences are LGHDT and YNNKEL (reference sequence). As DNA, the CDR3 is TGTGCCAGCAGCTTCGGGGGTAACTTCCAAGAGACCCAGTACTTC. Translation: CASSFGGNFQETQYF.

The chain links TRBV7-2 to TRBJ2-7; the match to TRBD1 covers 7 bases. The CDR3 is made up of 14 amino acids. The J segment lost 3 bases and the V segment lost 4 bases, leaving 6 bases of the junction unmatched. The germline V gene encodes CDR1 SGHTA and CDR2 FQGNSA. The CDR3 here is CASSSFDRVYEQYF. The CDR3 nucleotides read TGTGCCAGCAGCTCTTTTGACAGGGTCTACGAGCAGTACTTC.

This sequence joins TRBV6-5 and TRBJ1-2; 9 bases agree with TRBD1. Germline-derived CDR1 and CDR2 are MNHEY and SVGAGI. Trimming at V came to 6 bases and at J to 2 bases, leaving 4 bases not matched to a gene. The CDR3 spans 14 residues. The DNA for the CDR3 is TGTGCCAGCAGGACCGGGACAGGGAACTATGGCTACACCTTC. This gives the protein CASRTGTGNYGYTF.

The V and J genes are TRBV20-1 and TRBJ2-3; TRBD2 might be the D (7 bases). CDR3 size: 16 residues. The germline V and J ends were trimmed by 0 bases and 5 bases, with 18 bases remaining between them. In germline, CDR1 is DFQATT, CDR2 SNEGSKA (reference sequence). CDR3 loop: CSAREFKRGGLDTQYF. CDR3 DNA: TGCAGTGCTAGAGAGTTCAAGAGGGGGGGATTAGATACGCAGTATTTT.

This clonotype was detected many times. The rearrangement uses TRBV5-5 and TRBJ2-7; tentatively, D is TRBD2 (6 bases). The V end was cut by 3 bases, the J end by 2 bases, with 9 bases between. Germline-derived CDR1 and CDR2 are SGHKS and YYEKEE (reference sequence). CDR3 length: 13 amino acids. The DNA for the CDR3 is TGTGCCAGCAGCTGGGGCGGGACCTACGAGCAGTACTTC. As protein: CASSWGGTYEQYF. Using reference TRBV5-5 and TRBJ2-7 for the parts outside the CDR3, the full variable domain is DAGVTQSPTHLIKTRGQQVTLRCSPISGHKSVSWYQQVLGQGPQFIFQYYEKEERGRGNFPDRFSARQFPNYSSELNVNALLLGDSALYLCASSWGGTYEQYFGPGTRLTVT.

Here the CDR3 reads CASSNLGETQYF. CDR3 nucleotide sequence: TGTGCCAGCTCCAACTTAGGGGAGACCCAGTACTTC. V is TRBV7-2 and J is TRBJ2-5; D unresolved. The CDR3 spans 12 residues. The V end was cut by 8 bases, the J end by 5 bases, with 12 bases between. Germline assignment: CDR1 SGHTA and CDR2 FQGNSA.

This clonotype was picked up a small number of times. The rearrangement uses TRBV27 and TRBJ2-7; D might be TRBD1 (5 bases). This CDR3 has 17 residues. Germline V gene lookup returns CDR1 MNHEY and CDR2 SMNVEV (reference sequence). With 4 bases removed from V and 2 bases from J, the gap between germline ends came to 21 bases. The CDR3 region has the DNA TGTGCCAGCAGTTGGGGCCCTCCCAGTAGCCCCCCCTACGAGCAGTACTTC. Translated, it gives CASSWGPPSSPPYEQYF.

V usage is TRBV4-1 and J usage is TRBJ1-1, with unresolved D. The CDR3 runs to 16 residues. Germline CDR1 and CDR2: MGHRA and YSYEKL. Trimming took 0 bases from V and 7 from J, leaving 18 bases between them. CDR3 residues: CASSQDRGVGYNEAFF. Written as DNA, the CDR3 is TGCGCCAGCAGCCAAGATCGCGGGGTAGGGTATAATGAAGCTTTCTTT.

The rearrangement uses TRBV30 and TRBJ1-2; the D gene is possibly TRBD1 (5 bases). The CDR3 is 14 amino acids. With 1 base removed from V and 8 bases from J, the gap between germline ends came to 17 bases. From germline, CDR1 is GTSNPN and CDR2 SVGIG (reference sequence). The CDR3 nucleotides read TGTGCCTGGAGTGGATCCCGGGACTCTAAGGGCTACACCTTC. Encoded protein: CAWSGSRDSKGYTF. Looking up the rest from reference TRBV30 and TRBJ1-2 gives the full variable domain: SQTIHQWPATLVQPVGSPLSLECTVEGTSNPNLYWYRQAAGRGLQLLFYSVGIGQISSEVPQNLSASRPQDRQFILSSKKLLLSDSGFYLCAWSGSRDSKGYTFGSGTRLTVV.